This entry features one T cell receptor beta chain sequence. This entry belongs to a study of T cell responses to AZD1222 COVID-19 vaccine. The CDR3 consists of 13 residues. V was pared by 5 bases and J by 2 bases, with 8 bases between. Germline V gives CDR1 SGHTA, CDR2 FQGTGA. Assay: immunoSEQ multiplex PCR; the TCRdb copy retains only in-frame clones and omits some. The table shows around 130,000 clones, with roughly nine tenths occurring only once. The sequenced sample was peripheral blood, obtained 28 days after the second AZD1222 dose. The rearrangement joins TRBV7-3 to TRBJ2-3; TRBD2 is a possible D gene (6 bases). This sequence originates from an adult who received the AZD1222 COVID-19 vaccine. For the CDR3, the DNA is TGTGCCAGCAGCCTGGACTACACAGATACGCAGTATTTT. Translated: CASSLDYTDTQYF.